This TCR beta chain stems from a study of Graves' ophthalmopathy and Graves' hyperthyroidism. General study results and limits: Cross-validated, the 13-signature model showed 87.88%/81.08% sensitivity/specificity, and 80%/75% in the test set.

Amplification of the TCR beta CDR3 regions used RNA transcripts (as template). Scientists carried out first-round RT-PCR using HTBI primers and then a second-round multiplex PCR. TCRdb passed the multiplex PCR reads through MiXCR, listing each CDR3 protein once. This sample has 1 million to 1.3 million distinct CDR3 sequences, with less than 45% found just once. Hyperthyroidism was new, under 2 months, in patients aged 18 to 65. Excluded: other autoimmune disease, uncontrolled infection, pregnancy or lactation. The CDR3 has 17 residues. The V gene lost 7 bases and the J gene lost 6 bases, with 23 bases spanning the gap. The germline V gene has CDR1 KGHDR and CDR2 SFDVKD. With regard to this clonotype: Its antigen is unidentified.

The sequenced sample consisted of peripheral blood or thyroid tissue (not recorded which). The chain uses TRBV24-1 and TRBJ2-2; the D gene could be TRBD1 or TRBD2 (5 bases each). The TCR originated in an adult man with Graves' hyperthyroidism. DNA of the CDR3: TGTGCCACCAGCGTGAGGGACGGGGTGAGCCCATCCGGGGAGCTGTTTTTT. Translated, it gives CATSVRDGVSPSGELFF.